This T cell receptor (beta chain) was sequenced during a study of vaccination and CD4 T cells after COVID-19. The sample's treatment: roughly 11-day PBMC culture with coronavirus spike peptide pools or control peptides (ViraFEST assay). Trimming took off 5 bases at V and 0 bases at J, with 10 bases between the two ends. The CDR3 has 14 amino acids. This clonotype is a singleton in its sample. Its specificity is not known. Sequence data for DNA of cultured CD4+ T cells were generated by the Oncomine TCR Beta short-read assay. TCRdb re-analysed the PCR reads in MiXCR, keeping a single row per CDR3 protein. The sample comprises roughly 13,000 distinct CDR3 sequences, approximately 24% of which are singletons, and 18% rests with the top ten.

The source material was CD4+ T cells from blood, cultured in vitro, sampled after SARS-CoV-2 vaccination. This TCR was sampled from a human donor who had recovered from COVID-19. The J gene is TRBJ1-1, the V gene TRBV12-3 or TRBV12-4; possible D gene TRBD1, 6 bases. This CDR3 reads CASSKGDVNTEAFF. The CDR3 nucleotides are TGTGCCAGCAGTAAGGGGGACGTGAACACTGAAGCTTTCTTT.